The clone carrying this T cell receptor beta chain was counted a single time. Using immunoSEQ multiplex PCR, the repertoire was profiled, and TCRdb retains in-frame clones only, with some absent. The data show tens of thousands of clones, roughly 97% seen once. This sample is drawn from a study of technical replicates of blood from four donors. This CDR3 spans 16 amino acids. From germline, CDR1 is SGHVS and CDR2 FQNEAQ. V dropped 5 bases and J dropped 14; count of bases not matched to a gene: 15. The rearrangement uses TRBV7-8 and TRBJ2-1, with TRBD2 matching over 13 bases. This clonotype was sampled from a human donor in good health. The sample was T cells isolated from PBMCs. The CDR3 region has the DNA TGTGCCAGCAGCCCACGACCGAAGACTAGCGGGAGGATTGAGTTCTTC. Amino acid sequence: CASSPRPKTSGRIEFF. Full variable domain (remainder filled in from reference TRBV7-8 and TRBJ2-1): GAGVSQSPRYKVAKRGQDVALRCDPISGHVSLFWYQQALGQGPEFLTYFQNEAQLDKSGLPSDRFFAERPEGSVSTLKIQRTQQEDSAVYLCASSPRPKTSGRIEFFGPGTRLTVL.